The clone carrying this TCR beta chain was detected a few times. Its antigen remains unknown. TCRdb independently ran MiXCR on the reads; one entry per CDR3 protein. The data show 650,000 to 850,000 distinct CDR3 sequences, around 29% seen once. The CDR3 is 16 residues long. Germline V gene sequence: CDR1 SGHTA, CDR2 FQGNSA. Trimming removed 4 bases at V and 3 bases at J, with 15 bases between. This entry belongs to a study of T cell repertoires in cytomegalovirus infection. Across the whole study: In the study, CMV epitopes included recently identified HLA-C-restricted and well-studied HLA-B-restricted ones. TCR beta signatures that were public indicated CMV infection and matching HLA type.

Study-wide results and limits: There were HLA-C-restricted CMV-specific TCR beta clonotypes dominating the ex vivo response.

The sequence derives from a human donor in good health (CMV status not recorded). Some clones in this sample may be carry-over from other donors' samples. The chain has TRBV7-2 and TRBJ1-4, with D hard to call. Material: cultured CD8+ T cells from PBMCs, obtained from culture after CMV antigen stimulation. Here the CDR3 DNA reads TGTGCCAGCAGCTACCGGGCTGGGTCGGCTAATGAAAAACTGTTTTTT. Residues: CASSYRAGSANEKLFF.